Listed here are 32 T cell receptor beta chains from one sample, sequenced in a study of T-cell reconstitution after alpha-beta-depleted transplantation in children. TCRbeta library preparation incorporated unique molecular identifiers. Via MiXCR, TCRdb re-called the PCR reads, giving one row per CDR3 protein. The data contain fewer than 1 million distinct CDR3 sequences, approximately 15% of them singletons. The source was PBMCs, mostly from graft donor cells, collected 360 days after TCRalphabeta/CD19-depleted stem cell transplant. The receptors stem from a male patient younger than 18 who had a stem cell transplant for acute lymphoblastic leukemia, so the T cells may come from the graft donor.

V gene TRBV13 combines with J gene TRBJ1-4; D is unclear. The V end lost 4 bases, the J end lost 2 bases, and 5 bases lay between the germline ends. There are 13 residues in the CDR3. CDR1 and CDR2 from the germline V gene are PRHDT and FYEKMQ (reference sequence). CDR3 nucleotide sequence: TGTGCCAGCAGCTACCTGACTAATGAAAAACTGTTTTTT. This translates into CASSYLTNEKLFF. Full variable domain (remainder filled in from reference TRBV13 and TRBJ1-4): AAGVIQSPRHLIKEKRETATLKCYPIPRHDTVYWYQQGPGQDPQFLISFYEKMQSDKGSIPDRFSAQQFSDYHSELNMSSLELGDSALYFCASSYLTNEKLFFGSGTQLSVL.

This clonotype was observed a handful of times. This chain connects TRBV7-8 to TRBJ1-2; possibly TRBD1 for D (5 bases). Trimming cost V 4 bases and J 2 bases, with 11 bases left between them. The germline V gene has CDR1 SGHVS and CDR2 FQNEAQ. CDR3 length equals 14 residues. This CDR3 reads CASSSRDPNYGYTF. The CDR3 DNA reads as TGTGCCAGCAGCTCCAGGGATCCGAACTATGGCTACACCTTC.

This clonotype was seen only a few times. This sequence joins TRBV19 and TRBJ2-5; 8 nucleotides align to TRBD2. CDR3 length: 12 residues. CDR1 is LNHDA, CDR2 SQIVND, per germline (reference sequence). The trim removed 6 bases at V and 14 bases at J, leaving 11 bases unmatched. The CDR3 DNA sequence: TGTGCCAGTAGCCCCTCCGGGACTAGACTCTACTTC. Its translation is CASSPSGTRLYF.

This clonotype was recorded a few times. The chain carries TRBV5-1 and TRBJ2-7, with 9 bases that match TRBD1. The V segment lost 0 bases and the J segment 5 bases; nucleotides outside the gene matches: 12. CDR3 length: 17 amino acids. Per the germline V gene, CDR1 is SGHRS and CDR2 is YFSETQ. CDR3 residues: CASSLALIRDRANEQYF. DNA of the CDR3: TGCGCCAGCAGCTTGGCCTTAATTCGGGACAGGGCTAACGAGCAGTACTTC.

This clonotype appeared a few times. The chain employs TRBV20-1 and TRBJ2-3; 8 bases align to TRBD2. Germline CDR1 and CDR2: DFQATT and SNEGSKA (reference sequence). The V segment lost 5 bases and the J segment 6 bases; nucleotides outside the gene matches: 19. CDR3 length equals 17 residues. Here the CDR3 reads CSAPTHGVAGISDTQYF. CDR3 coding DNA: TGCAGTGCTCCTACCCACGGGGTAGCGGGAATATCGGATACGCAGTATTTT.

This clonotype occurred a few times. This chain links TRBV5-1 with TRBJ1-2; D not certain. V was pared by 0 bases and J by 3 bases, with 9 bases between. CDR1 SGHRS and CDR2 YFSETQ come from the germline V gene. CDR3 length equals 14 residues. The CDR3 spells CASSLGPTDYGYTF. The CDR3 bases are TGCGCCAGCAGCTTGGGCCCCACGGACTATGGCTACACCTTC.

This clonotype appeared once. The gene calls are TRBV6-1 and TRBJ2-1, with 9 bases lining up with TRBD2. This CDR3 contains 15 residues. V was clipped by 7 bases and J by 9 bases; unmatched bases: 13. Germline CDR1 reads MNHNS; CDR2 reads SASEGT. In nucleotides, the CDR3 is TGTGCCAGCATCGCGGGGGGGACCGCTGGGGGTGAGCAGTTCTTC. Residues: CASIAGGTAGGEQFF.

This clonotype has only a few counts. The chain carries TRBV27 and TRBJ2-5, with TRBD1 matching over 7 bases. Germline V gene data show CDR1 as MNHEY and CDR2 as SMNVEV (reference sequence). CDR3 length: 15 amino acids. V lost 4 bases and J lost 2; bases outside the gene matches: 7. The CDR3 reads CASSSRQGIQETQYF. CDR3 coding DNA: TGTGCCAGCAGTTCCCGACAGGGAATACAAGAGACCCAGTACTTC.

This clonotype was detected only a few times. V and J are TRBV4-2 and TRBJ2-3, with TRBD2 matching 8 bases. Germline values: CDR1 LGHNA, CDR2 YNFKEQ. Trimming took 2 bases from V and 1 from J; bases not matched to a gene: 8. The CDR3 consists of 17 residues. CDR3 bases: TGTGCCAGCAGCCAATACGAGCGGGAGTACGGCACAGATACGCAGTATTTT. This codes for CASSQYEREYGTDTQYF.

This clonotype was counted only a few times. V is TRBV12-3 or TRBV12-4 and J is TRBJ2-1; 10 bases agree with TRBD2. The CDR3 spans 14 residues. V trimming: 5 bases; J trimming: 12 bases; junction bases outside the gene matches: 10. In DNA form, the CDR3 reads TGTGCCAGCAGTCCCCTGTCTAGCGGGAGTATGCAGTTCTTC. It codes for CASSPLSSGSMQFF.

The chain combines TRBV12-3 or TRBV12-4 with TRBJ2-2, with 10 bases matching TRBD1. CDR3 size: 16 residues. After removal of 5 bases from V and 6 bases from J, the junction contained 9 bases not matched to a gene. The CDR3 sequence is CASSPWDRGRAGELFF. CDR3 bases: TGTGCCAGCAGTCCCTGGGACAGGGGCCGAGCCGGGGAGCTGTTTTTT.

The chain has TRBV5-5 and TRBJ1-1, with D uncertain. CDR1 SGHKS and CDR2 YYEKEE come from the germline V gene (reference sequence). There are 12 residues in the CDR3. Trimming pared 0 bases from V and 9 bases from J, leaving 9 bases between. CDR3 in DNA: TGTGCCAGCAGCTTGGGACCCAACCAAGCTTTCTTT. As protein: CASSLGPNQAFF. Supplemented by reference TRBV5-5 and TRBJ1-1, the full variable domain reads DAGVTQSPTHLIKTRGQQVTLRCSPISGHKSVSWYQQVLGQGPQFIFQYYEKEERGRGNFPDRFSARQFPNYSSELNVNALLLGDSALYLCASSLGPNQAFFGQGTRLTVV.

J is TRBJ2-2 and V is TRBV7-6, with 7 bases fitting TRBD2. Unmatched junction bases numbered 8, after V lost 1 base and J lost 6 bases. This CDR3 is 16 amino acids long. The germline CDR1 and CDR2 sequences are SGHVS and FNYEAQ. Here the CDR3 DNA reads TGTGCCAGCAGCTTAGTTCGGGGAGGGTCGGCCGGGGAGCTGTTTTTT. Protein sequence: CASSLVRGGSAGELFF.

DNA of the CDR3: TGTGCCAGCAGTTCGCTAGAGGGAGGAAGGTACTATGAGCAGTTCTTC. Amino acid sequence: CASSSLEGGRYYEQFF. The rearrangement joins TRBV6-2 or TRBV6-3 to TRBJ2-1; maybe TRBD2 (6 bases). The CDR3 runs 16 residues. Germline loops: CDR1 MNHEY, CDR2 SVGEGT. Trimming stripped 4 bases from V and 8 bases from J, with 21 bases between.

This clonotype appeared a few times. The chain employs TRBV11-1 and TRBJ2-1; TRBD2 matches 8 bases. The germline CDR1 and CDR2 sequences are SGHAT and FQDESV (reference sequence). The CDR3 contains 13 residues. Trimming cost V 4 bases and J 15 bases; bases outside gene matches: 11. Here the CDR3 reads CASSSRGLEIVFF. CDR3 DNA: TGTGCCAGCAGCTCGCGGGGACTAGAAATTGTGTTCTTC.

The CDR3 sequence is CASSFRVGPDTGELFF. The CDR3 DNA reads as TGTGCCAGCAGCTTCAGAGTGGGTCCTGATACCGGGGAGCTGTTTTTT. V gene TRBV5-5 combines with J gene TRBJ2-2, with D unclear. This CDR3 is 16 amino acids long. The germline V gene has CDR1 SGHKS and CDR2 YYEKEE (reference sequence). Trimming pared 2 bases from V and 5 bases from J, leaving 16 bases between.

The sample holds a few counts of this clonotype. The V and J genes are TRBV27 and TRBJ2-1; D is ambiguous. Trimming took off 7 bases at V and 6 bases at J, with 13 bases between the two ends. CDR1 and CDR2 from the germline V gene are MNHEY and SMNVEV (reference sequence). The CDR3 runs 13 residues. The CDR3 region is CASNSQMFNEQFF. The CDR3 DNA is TGTGCCAGCAATAGTCAGATGTTCAATGAGCAGTTCTTC.

The chain links TRBV5-1 to TRBJ2-7; TRBD2 matches 14 bases. The CDR3 runs to 16 residues. V lost 4 bases, J lost 2 bases, and 5 bases stayed unmatched. Per the germline V gene, CDR1 is SGHRS and CDR2 is YFSETQ. CDR3 in amino acids: CASSRGLAGAPYEQYF. The CDR3 DNA is TGCGCCAGCAGCAGGGGACTAGCGGGAGCCCCCTACGAGCAGTACTTC.

The rearrangement joins TRBV4-1 to TRBJ1-5; unclear D gene. Trimming took 0 bases from V and 6 from J, leaving 12 bases between them. The CDR3 extends over 15 amino acids. In germline, CDR1 is MGHRA, CDR2 YSYEKL. CDR3 in DNA: TGCGCCAGCAGCCAAGATTGGCGGGAGGGTCAGCCCCAGCATTTT. It specifies CASSQDWREGQPQHF.

The table lists this clonotype with many counts. The V gene is TRBV29-1, the J gene TRBJ1-1; 10 bases fit TRBD1. The CDR3 is 14 amino acids. Germline assignment: CDR1 SQVTM and CDR2 ANQGSEA. The V gene end was trimmed by 8 bases and the J gene end by 0 bases; junction bases not matched to a gene: 6. The CDR3 here is CSTRTGGMNTEAFF. DNA for the CDR3: TGCAGCACAAGGACAGGGGGGATGAACACTGAAGCTTTCTTT.

The chain joins TRBV10-2 to TRBJ2-1, with unresolved D. This CDR3 has 12 amino acids. The ends were cut back, 9 bases at V and 2 bases at J, with 8 bases in the middle. Germline-derived CDR1 and CDR2 are WSHSY and SAAADI. CDR3 amino acids: CASMAPYNEQFF. CDR3 DNA sequence: TGCGCCAGTATGGCCCCCTACAATGAGCAGTTCTTC.

The V call is TRBV7-8, the J call TRBJ2-1; tentative D call: TRBD1 (5 bases). The germline V gene encodes CDR1 SGHVS and CDR2 FQNEAQ. Trimming cost V 1 base and J 3 bases, with 13 bases left between them. CDR3 length: 16 residues. As DNA, the CDR3 is TGTGCCAGCAGCTTAGAGGGGCAGGTAATCTACAATGAGCAGTTCTTC. Protein: CASSLEGQVIYNEQFF.

This clonotype was picked up many times. J is TRBJ2-3 and V is TRBV5-6; weak D call: TRBD2 (5 bases). The germline V and J ends were trimmed by 2 bases and 7 bases, with 8 bases remaining between them. Germline CDR1 and CDR2: SGHDT and YYEEEE. This CDR3 contains 12 residues. The CDR3, as DNA: TGTGCCAGCAGCTTATCCGGGAATACGCAGTATTTT. Its translation: CASSLSGNTQYF. Together with reference TRBV5-6 and TRBJ2-3, the CDR3 gives the full variable domain: DAGVTQSPTHLIKTRGQQVTLRCSPKSGHDTVSWYQQALGQGPQFIFQYYEEEERQRGNFPDRFSGHQFPNYSSELNVNALLLGDSALYLCASSLSGNTQYFGPGTRLTVL.

This clonotype was counted only a few times. The chain couples TRBV5-1 to TRBJ2-1, with D tentatively TRBD1 or TRBD2 (5 bases each). Germline CDR1 and CDR2: SGHRS and YFSETQ. The CDR3 loop spans 13 amino acids. V was shortened by 4 bases and J by 5 bases, with 10 bases between the two germline ends. The CDR3 reads CASSGGRNNEQFF. Here the CDR3 DNA reads TGCGCCAGCAGCGGGGGACGGAACAATGAGCAGTTCTTC.

V and J are TRBV19 and TRBJ2-7; the match to TRBD1 covers 8 bases. Trimming took 4 bases from V and 1 from J; bases not matched to a gene: 0. Per germline, CDR1 LNHDA and CDR2 SQIVND (reference sequence). The CDR3 covers 13 residues. The CDR3 region is CASSNRGSYEQYF. The DNA for the CDR3 is TGTGCCAGTAGTAACAGGGGGTCCTACGAGCAGTACTTC.

This clonotype was detected many times. The chain joins TRBV12-3 or TRBV12-4 to TRBJ2-5; 11 bases are a match to TRBD1. The CDR3 has 15 amino acids. V dropped 5 bases and J dropped 5; count of bases not matched to a gene: 7. The CDR3 sequence is CASSPGTGGRETQYF. CDR3 sequence (DNA): TGTGCCAGCAGTCCCGGGACAGGGGGAAGGGAGACCCAGTACTTC.

The rearrangement joins TRBV5-1 to TRBJ2-3; D unresolved. V dropped 0 bases and J dropped 2 bases, with 10 bases sitting between them. This CDR3 contains 15 residues. Germline V lookup: CDR1 SGHRS, CDR2 YFSETQ. The CDR3 region has the DNA TGCGCCAGCAGCTTGGCAGCTTACCTCACAGATACGCAGTATTTT. Translating gives CASSLAAYLTDTQYF.

This chain uses TRBV20-1 with TRBJ2-7; TRBD2 aligns across 9 bases. Unmatched junction bases numbered 12, after V lost 6 bases and J lost 6 bases. CDR3 size: 14 residues. Germline assignment: CDR1 DFQATT and CDR2 SNEGSKA (reference sequence). The CDR3 DNA is TGCAGTGCGACGCGGGGGGGAGGGCCCCGCGAGCAGTACTTC. This sequence encodes CSATRGGGPREQYF.

This chain joins TRBV11-1 and TRBJ2-2, with 7 bases fitting TRBD1. Germline V lookup: CDR1 SGHAT, CDR2 FQDESV (reference sequence). V shed 4 bases, J shed 0 bases, and the junction held 11 bases outside the gene matches. The CDR3 is made up of 18 amino acids. For the CDR3, the DNA is TGTGCCAGCAGCTGGCCCGGGACAGCCACGTCGAACACCGGGGAGCTGTTTTTT. Translation gives CASSWPGTATSNTGELFF.

V usage is TRBV5-1 and J usage is TRBJ2-7; 7 positions match TRBD2. With V trimmed by 1 base and J by 5 bases, 9 bases remained unmatched. Germline V gene lookup returns CDR1 SGHRS and CDR2 YFSETQ. The CDR3 length is 15 residues. The CDR3 here is CASSLKRTSGNEQYF. The CDR3 bases are TGCGCCAGCAGCTTGAAACGGACTAGTGGAAACGAGCAGTACTTC.

The chain carries TRBV5-1 and TRBJ2-3; D call uncertain. Germline assignment: CDR1 SGHRS and CDR2 YFSETQ. The CDR3 loop spans 12 amino acids. With 7 bases removed from V and 0 bases from J, the gap between germline ends came to 6 bases. This CDR3 reads CASHLSTDTQYF. The CDR3, as DNA: TGCGCCAGCCACCTAAGCACAGATACGCAGTATTTT.

The sample holds a few counts of this clonotype. The chain carries TRBV18 and TRBJ2-5; TRBD1 is a possible D gene (6 bases). The V and J ends lost 4 bases and 3 bases respectively, with 12 bases between them. The CDR3 spans 14 residues. Germline CDR1 and CDR2: KGHSH and LQKENI. CDR3 coding DNA: TGTGCCAGCTCACTAGGACAGCCGAAAGAGACCCAGTACTTC. Its protein is CASSLGQPKETQYF. The full variable domain, its missing parts supplied by reference TRBV18 and TRBJ2-5, is NAGVMQNPRHLVRRRGQEARLRCSPMKGHSHVYWYRQLPEEGLKFMVYLQKENIIDESGMPKERFSAEFPKEGPSILRIQQVVRGDSAAYFCASSLGQPKETQYFGPGTRLLVL.